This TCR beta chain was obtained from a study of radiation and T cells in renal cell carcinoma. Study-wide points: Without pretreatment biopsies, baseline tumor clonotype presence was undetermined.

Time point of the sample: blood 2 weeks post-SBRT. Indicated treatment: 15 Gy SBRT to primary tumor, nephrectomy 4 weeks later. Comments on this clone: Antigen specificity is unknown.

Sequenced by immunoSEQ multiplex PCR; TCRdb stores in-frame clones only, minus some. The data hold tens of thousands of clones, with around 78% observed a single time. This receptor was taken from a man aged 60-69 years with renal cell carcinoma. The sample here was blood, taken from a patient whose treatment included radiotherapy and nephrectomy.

The CDR3 DNA sequence: TGTGCCAGCAGTGATCCCAGGGGGAAGTCCTACAATGAGCAGTTCTTC. It is translated as CASSDPRGKSYNEQFF. This chain joins TRBV25-1 and TRBJ2-1; 7 nucleotides align to TRBD1. V shed 3 bases, J shed 1 base, and the junction held 6 bases outside the gene matches. This CDR3 is 16 amino acids long. Germline assignment: CDR1 MGHDK and CDR2 SYGVNS.